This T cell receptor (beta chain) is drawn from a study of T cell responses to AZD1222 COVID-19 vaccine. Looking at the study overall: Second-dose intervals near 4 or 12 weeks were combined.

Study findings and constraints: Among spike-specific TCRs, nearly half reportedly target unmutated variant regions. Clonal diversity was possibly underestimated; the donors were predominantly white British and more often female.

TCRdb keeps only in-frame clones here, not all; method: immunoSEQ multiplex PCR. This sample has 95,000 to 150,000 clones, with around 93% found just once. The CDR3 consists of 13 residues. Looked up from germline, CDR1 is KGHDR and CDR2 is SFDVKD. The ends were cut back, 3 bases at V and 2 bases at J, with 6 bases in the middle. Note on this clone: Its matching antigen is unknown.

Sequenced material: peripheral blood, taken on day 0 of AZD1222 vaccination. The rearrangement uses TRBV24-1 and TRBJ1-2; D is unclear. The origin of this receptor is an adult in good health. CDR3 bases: TGTGCCACCAGTGATGAGGGCAACTATGGCTACACCTTC. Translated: CATSDEGNYGYTF.